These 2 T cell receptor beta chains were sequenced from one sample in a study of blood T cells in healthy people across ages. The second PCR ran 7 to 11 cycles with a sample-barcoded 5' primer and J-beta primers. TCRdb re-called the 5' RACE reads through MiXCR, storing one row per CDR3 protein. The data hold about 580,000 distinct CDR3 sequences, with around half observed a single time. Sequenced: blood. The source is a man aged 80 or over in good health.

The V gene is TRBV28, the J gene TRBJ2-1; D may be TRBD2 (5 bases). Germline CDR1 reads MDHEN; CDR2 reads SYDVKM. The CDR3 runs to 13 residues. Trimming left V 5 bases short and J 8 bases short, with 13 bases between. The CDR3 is CASSPWRRDEQFF. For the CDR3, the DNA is TGTGCCAGCAGTCCTTGGCGGCGGGATGAGCAGTTCTTC.

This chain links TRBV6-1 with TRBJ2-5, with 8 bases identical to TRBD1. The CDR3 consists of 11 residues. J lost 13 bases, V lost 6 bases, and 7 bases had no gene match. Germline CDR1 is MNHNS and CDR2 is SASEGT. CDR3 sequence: CASRLQGGTYF. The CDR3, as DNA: TGTGCCAGCAGGCTACAGGGGGGTACGTACTTC.